This T cell receptor beta chain was profiled in a study of blood T cell repertoires in COVID-19. Background on the study: Whether acute or convalescent, the COVID-19 samples came from the United States, Italy and Spain. T cells, B-cell-depleted T cells, or PBMCs supplied cDNA or gDNA.

Losses at the gene ends were 5 bases for V and 7 bases for J; bases not matched to a gene: 9. The CDR3 has 15 residues. Germline V gene lookup returns CDR1 MNHEY and CDR2 SVGAGI. In the original analysis: Reference gene primer amplification gave nucleated cell count estimates. Measured with immunoSEQ multiplex PCR; TCRdb has only the in-frame clones, and not every one. The DNA gave D and trimming, while V, J and clone size come from that table. This table holds 250,000 to 300,000 clones, 89% found once. Participants' reported clinical history set cohort assignment. Only one count was recorded for this clone.

Material for sequencing was PBMCs or T cells enriched from blood (not recorded which). The chain combines TRBV6-5 with TRBJ1-4; 8 bases align to TRBD1. The clonotype was recovered from a woman in her 40s who had recovered from COVID-19. CDR3 sequence (DNA): TGTGCCAGCAGTCCTCAGACAGGGGCGGTTGAAAAACTGTTTTTT. This encodes CASSPQTGAVEKLFF.